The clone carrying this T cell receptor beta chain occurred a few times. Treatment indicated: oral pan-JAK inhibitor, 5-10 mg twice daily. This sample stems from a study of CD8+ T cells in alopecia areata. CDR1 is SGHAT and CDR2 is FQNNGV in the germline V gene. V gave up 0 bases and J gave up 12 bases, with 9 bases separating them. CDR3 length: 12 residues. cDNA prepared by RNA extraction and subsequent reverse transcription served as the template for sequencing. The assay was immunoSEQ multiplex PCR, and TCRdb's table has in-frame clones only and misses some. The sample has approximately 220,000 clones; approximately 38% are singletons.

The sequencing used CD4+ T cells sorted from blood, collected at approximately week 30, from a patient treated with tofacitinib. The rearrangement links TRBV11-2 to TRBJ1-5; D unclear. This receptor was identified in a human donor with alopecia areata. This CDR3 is CASSLDRVRQHF. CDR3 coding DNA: TGTGCCAGCAGCTTAGATCGGGTACGCCAGCATTTT.